These T cell receptor beta chains were read from a single sample in a study of human T cells and chemical hapten exposure. MiXCR was run by TCRdb on the RACE reads, yielding one entry per CDR3 protein. The sample records around 200,000 distinct CDR3 sequences, around a quarter being singletons. The material was whole blood, obtained in connection with sensitization to the hapten diphenylcyclopropenone (DPC). The source is a woman between 35 and 50 years old with alopecia areata. Some clones in this sample may be carry-over from other donors' samples. Both conserved end residues are part of each CDR3. The D gene is left open where the match is weak. Size tells how often a clone was seen (once, few, many) or the class of an expanded clone, and some rows leave it out.

v_gene	j_gene	abundance	d_gene	CDR3nt	CDR3aa
TRBV15	TRBJ2-2	.	.	TGTGCCACCAGCAGAGGCTGGAGCGGGCCCGGGGAGCTGTTTTTT	CATSRGWSGPGELFF
TRBV7-9	TRBJ1-5	few	TRBD1	TGTGCCAGCAGCGCCGGGACAGGGCATCAGCCCCAGCATTTT	CASSAGTGHQPQHF
TRBV21-1	TRBJ1-1	.	.	TGTGCCAGCAGCAAAGTTACCAGGTCCACTGAAGCTTTCTTT	CASSKVTRSTEAFF
TRBV12-5	TRBJ1-1	.	.	TGTGCTAGTGGTTTTACAGCTTTCTTT	CASGFTAFF
TRBV6-2/TRBV6-3	TRBJ2-3	.	TRBD2	TGTGCCAGCAGTTACGGGGGAGCGGGGCATCGAGATACGCAGTATTTT	CASSYGGAGHRDTQYF
TRBV20-1	TRBJ2-1	.	.	TGCAGTGCTAGAGGGGGTTTGAGAAATGAGCAGTTCTTC	CSARGGLRNEQFF
TRBV29-1	TRBJ1-1	.	.	TGCAGCGTGGAGGGGCCGAGGGGGATGAACACTGAAGCTTTCTTT	CSVEGPRGMNTEAFF
TRBV6-6	TRBJ2-7	few	TRBD2	TGTGCCACCATCACGACTAGCGGGAGTCTCGAGCAGTACTTC	CATITTSGSLEQYF
TRBV18	TRBJ2-5	.	.	TGTGCCAGCTCACCAGTACAGGGAGGGACTTTGACCCAGTACTTC	CASSPVQGGTLTQYF
TRBV21-1	TRBJ1-4	.	.	TGTGCCAGCAGCATCGGGACACTCAATGAAAAACTGTTTTTT	CASSIGTLNEKLFF
TRBV29-1	TRBJ1-2	few	.	TGCAGCGTTGCTAGGGGGACGGAATATGGCTACACCTTC	CSVARGTEYGYTF
TRBV29-1	TRBJ1-4	.	.	TGCAGCGTTGTCTCGGCTGCAACTAATGAAAAACTGTTTTTT	CSVVSAATNEKLFF
TRBV6-1	TRBJ2-2	.	.	TGTGCCAGCAAACCGGGACTCACAAACACCGGGGAGCTGTTTTTT	CASKPGLTNTGELFF
TRBV20-1	TRBJ2-1	many	.	TGCAGTGCTAGAGGCCTTTTAGTTTTCGGGGAGCAGTTCTTC	CSARGLLVFGEQFF
TRBV20-1	TRBJ2-1	many	TRBD2	TGCAGTGCTACCGGGACTAGCGGGAGGAATGAGCAGTTCTTC	CSATGTSGRNEQFF
TRBV24-1	TRBJ2-5	.	.	TGTGCCACCAGTGATCCTCGGACGGTCGAAGAGACCCAGTACTTC	CATSDPRTVEETQYF
TRBV2	TRBJ1-5	few	.	TGTGCCAGCAGGGACAGTGACCAAAATCAGCCCCAGCATTTT	CASRDSDQNQPQHF
TRBV9	TRBJ2-3	few	.	TGTGCCAGCAGCAAGTCGGGGACAGATACGCAGTATTTT	CASSKSGTDTQYF
TRBV28	TRBJ2-7	few	.	TGTGCCAGCAGTTCCAATGGACGAGTCTGGACCTACGAGCAGTACTTC	CASSSNGRVWTYEQYF
TRBV20-1	TRBJ1-1	.	.	TGCAGTGCCAAAACCCCCGGACCAGACTTGAACACTGAAGCTTTCTTT	CSAKTPGPDLNTEAFF
TRBV28	TRBJ1-2	few	.	TGTGCCAGCAGTCCTCTCGGCAGGGATACTAACTATGGCTACACCTTC	CASSPLGRDTNYGYTF
TRBV4-1	TRBJ1-1	.	TRBD1	TGCGCCAGCAGCCCAGGGACGGGACAGGGGCGTATCACTGAAGCTTTCTTT	CASSPGTGQGRITEAFF
TRBV29-1	TRBJ2-5	few	TRBD2	TGCAGCGTTGAGACTAGCGGGAGGGGGGAGACCCAGTACTTC	CSVETSGRGETQYF
TRBV7-9	TRBJ1-2	many	.	TGTGCCAGCAGCTACGGACAGCTGAATGGCTACACCTTC	CASSYGQLNGYTF
TRBV4-1	TRBJ1-2	.	TRBD1	TGCGCCAGCAGCCAAGAGGACAGGGGGAACTATGGCTACACCTTC	CASSQEDRGNYGYTF
TRBV12-3/TRBV12-4	TRBJ2-5	.	.	TGTGCCAGCAGTTTCACGAGTAGAGAGACCCAGTACTTC	CASSFTSRETQYF
TRBV6-2/TRBV6-3	TRBJ2-5	.	.	TGTGCCAGCAGTTACTTGGCAGAGAAAGAGACCCAGTACTTC	CASSYLAEKETQYF
TRBV12-3/TRBV12-4	TRBJ2-1	.	TRBD1	TGTGCCAGCAGTCCGGGACAGGGAAGGTCGGATGAGCAGTTCTTC	CASSPGQGRSDEQFF
TRBV4-3	TRBJ2-7	.	.	TGCGCCAGCAGCCAAGATCTAGGGGCGCGCGAGCAGTACTTC	CASSQDLGAREQYF
TRBV28	TRBJ2-5	few	TRBD2	TGTGCCAGCAGTCGCCCGGGACTAGCGGAAGAGACCCAGTACTTC	CASSRPGLAEETQYF
TRBV20-1	TRBJ2-7	few	.	TGCAGTGTCGGAGGGACGGGGTCCTACGAGCAGTACTTC	CSVGGTGSYEQYF
TRBV15	TRBJ1-2	.	.	TGTGCCACCAGCAGAGAGGGCGGTGGCTACACCTTC	CATSREGGGYTF
TRBV7-9	TRBJ2-1	.	TRBD2	TGTGCCAGCAGCCCTGGGACTACCAGCGTAGATGAGCAGTTCTTC	CASSPGTTSVDEQFF
TRBV7-9	TRBJ1-6	.	.	TGTGCCAGCAGCCTAGAAATGGCAGCCTCACCCCTCCACTTT	CASSLEMAASPLHF
TRBV20-1	TRBJ2-4	.	TRBD2	TGCAGTGCTATAAAGCGGGAGCTATCCAAAAACATTCAGTACTTC	CSAIKRELSKNIQYF
TRBV7-9	TRBJ2-5	.	TRBD2	TGTGCCAGTCGGACTAGCGCCCTTGGAGAGACCCAGTACTTC	CASRTSALGETQYF
TRBV27	TRBJ2-7	few	.	TGTGCCAGCAGTTTGTTAGGGGAAGTAGGGCAGTACTTC	CASSLLGEVGQYF
TRBV7-2	TRBJ2-3	.	TRBD1	TGTGCCAGCAGCGTGACAGGGGGCGCCGGCACAGATACGCAGTATTTT	CASSVTGGAGTDTQYF
TRBV20-1	TRBJ2-2	.	.	TGCAGTGCTAGAAAGGCCGGATCCAACACCGGGGAGCTGTTTTTT	CSARKAGSNTGELFF